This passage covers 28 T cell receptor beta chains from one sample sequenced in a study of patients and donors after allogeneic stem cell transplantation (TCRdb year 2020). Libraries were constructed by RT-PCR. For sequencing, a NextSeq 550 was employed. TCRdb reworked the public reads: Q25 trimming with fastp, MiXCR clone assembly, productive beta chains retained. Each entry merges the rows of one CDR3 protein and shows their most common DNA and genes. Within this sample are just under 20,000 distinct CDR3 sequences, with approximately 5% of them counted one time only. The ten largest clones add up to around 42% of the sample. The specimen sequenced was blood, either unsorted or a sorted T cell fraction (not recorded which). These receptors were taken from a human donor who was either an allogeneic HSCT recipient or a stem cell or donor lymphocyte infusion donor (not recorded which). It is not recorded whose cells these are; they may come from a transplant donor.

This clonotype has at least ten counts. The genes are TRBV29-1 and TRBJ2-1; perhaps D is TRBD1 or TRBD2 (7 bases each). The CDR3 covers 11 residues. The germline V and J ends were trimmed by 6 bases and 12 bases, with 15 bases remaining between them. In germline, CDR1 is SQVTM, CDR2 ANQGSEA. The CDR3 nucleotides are TGCAGCGTAGGAACCAGGGGGGGGCAGTTCTTC. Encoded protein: CSVGTRGGQFF.

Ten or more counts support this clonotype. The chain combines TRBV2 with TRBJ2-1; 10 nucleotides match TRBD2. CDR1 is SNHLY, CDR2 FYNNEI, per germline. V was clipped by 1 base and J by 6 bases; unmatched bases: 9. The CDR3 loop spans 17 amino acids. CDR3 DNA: TGTGCCAGCAGTGAAGGGGCTAGCGGGAGATGGGGCAATGAGCAGTTCTTC. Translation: CASSEGASGRWGNEQFF.

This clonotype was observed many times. As DNA, the CDR3 is TGTGCCAGCAGTGTCGGGACAGGGTGGAATGAGCAGTTCTTC. It is translated as CASSVGTGWNEQFF. The rearrangement joins TRBV6-1 to TRBJ2-1, with TRBD1 identical over 9 bases. Losses at the gene ends were 4 bases for V and 7 bases for J; bases not matched to a gene: 5. Germline-derived CDR1 and CDR2 are MNHNS and SASEGT. CDR3 length equals 14 residues.

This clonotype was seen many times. In DNA form, the CDR3 reads TGTGCCAGCAGTCGACTAGCGGGAGGAGAGACCCAGTACTTC. It is translated as CASSRLAGGETQYF. The rearrangement joins TRBV28 to TRBJ2-5; 13 bases are a match to TRBD2. Germline CDR1 reads MDHEN; CDR2 reads SYDVKM. The CDR3 loop spans 14 amino acids. With V trimmed by 5 bases and J by 4 bases, 1 base remained unmatched.

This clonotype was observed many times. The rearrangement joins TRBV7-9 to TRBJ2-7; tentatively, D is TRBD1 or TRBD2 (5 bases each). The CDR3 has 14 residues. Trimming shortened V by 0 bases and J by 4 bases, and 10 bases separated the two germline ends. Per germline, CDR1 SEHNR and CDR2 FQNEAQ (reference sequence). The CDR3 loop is CASSLAGVFYEQYF. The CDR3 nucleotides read TGTGCCAGCAGCTTAGCGGGGGTCTTTTACGAGCAGTACTTC. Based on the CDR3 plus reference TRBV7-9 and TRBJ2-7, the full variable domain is DTGVSQNPRHKITKRGQNVTFRCDPISEHNRLYWYRQTLGQGPEFLTYFQNEAQLEKSRLLSDRFSAERPKGSFSTLEIQRTEQGDSAMYLCASSLAGVFYEQYFGPGTRLTVT.

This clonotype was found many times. The chain's CDR3 is CASSDPTGIWEKLFF. DNA of the CDR3: TGTGCCAGCAGCGATCCAACAGGAATATGGGAAAAACTGTTTTTT. The chain joins TRBV25-1 to TRBJ1-4; D is possibly TRBD1 (5 bases). V was cut by 6 bases and J by 8 bases, with 19 bases left in between. The germline CDR1 and CDR2 sequences are MGHDK and SYGVNS. The CDR3 totals 15 residues.

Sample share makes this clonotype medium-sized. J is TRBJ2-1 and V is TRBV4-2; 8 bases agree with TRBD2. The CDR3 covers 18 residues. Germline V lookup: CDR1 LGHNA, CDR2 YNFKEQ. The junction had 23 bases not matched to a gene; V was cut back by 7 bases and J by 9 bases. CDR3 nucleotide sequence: TGTGCCAGCACCCTCGGGCTAGCGGGTATGTCCACTGGGGGTGAGCAGTTCTTC. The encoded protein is CASTLGLAGMSTGGEQFF.

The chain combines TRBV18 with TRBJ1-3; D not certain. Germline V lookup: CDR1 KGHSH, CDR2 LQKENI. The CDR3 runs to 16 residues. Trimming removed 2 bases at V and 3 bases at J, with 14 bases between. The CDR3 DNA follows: TGTGCCAGCTCACCATCAGTTAGGAGGGTTGGAAACACCATATATTTT. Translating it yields CASSPSVRRVGNTIYF.

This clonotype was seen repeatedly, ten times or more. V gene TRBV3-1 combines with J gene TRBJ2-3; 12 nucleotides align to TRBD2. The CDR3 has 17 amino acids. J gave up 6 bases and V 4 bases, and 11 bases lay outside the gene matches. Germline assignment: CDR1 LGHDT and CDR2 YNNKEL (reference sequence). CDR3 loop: CASSPQTSGSPMDTQYF. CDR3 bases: TGTGCCAGCAGCCCCCAGACTAGCGGGAGTCCAATGGATACGCAGTATTTT.

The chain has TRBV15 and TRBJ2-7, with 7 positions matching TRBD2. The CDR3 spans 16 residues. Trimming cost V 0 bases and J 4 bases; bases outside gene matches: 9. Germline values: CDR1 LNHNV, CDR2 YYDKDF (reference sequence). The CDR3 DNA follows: TGTGCCACCAGCAGAGATCAAGGGGCGGGAGCATACGAGCAGTACTTC. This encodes CATSRDQGAGAYEQYF. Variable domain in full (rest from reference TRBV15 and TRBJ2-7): DAMVIQNPRYQVTQFGKPVTLSCSQTLNHNVMYWYQQKSSQAPKLLFHYYDKDFNNEADTPDNFQSRRPNTSFCFLDIRSPGLGDTAMYLCATSRDQGAGAYEQYFGPGTRLTVT.

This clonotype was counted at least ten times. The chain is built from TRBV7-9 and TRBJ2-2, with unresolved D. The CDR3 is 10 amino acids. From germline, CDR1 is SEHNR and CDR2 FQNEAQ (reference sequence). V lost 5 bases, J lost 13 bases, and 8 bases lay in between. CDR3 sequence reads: CASSHEVLFF. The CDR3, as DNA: TGTGCCAGCAGCCACGAGGTGCTGTTTTTT.

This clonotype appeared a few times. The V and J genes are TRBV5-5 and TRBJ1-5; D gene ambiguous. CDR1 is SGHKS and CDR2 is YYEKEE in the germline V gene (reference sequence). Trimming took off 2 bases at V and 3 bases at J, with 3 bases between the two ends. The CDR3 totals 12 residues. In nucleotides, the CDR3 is TGTGCCAGCAGCTTACTCAATCAGCCCCAGCATTTT. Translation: CASSLLNQPQHF.

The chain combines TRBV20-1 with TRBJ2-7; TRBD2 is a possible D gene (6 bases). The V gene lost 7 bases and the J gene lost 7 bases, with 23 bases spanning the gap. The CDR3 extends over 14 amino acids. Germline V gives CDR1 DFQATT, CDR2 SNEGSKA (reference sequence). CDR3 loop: CSGGSGVLRWEQYF. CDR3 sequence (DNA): TGCAGTGGAGGTAGCGGTGTGCTACGCTGGGAGCAGTACTTC.

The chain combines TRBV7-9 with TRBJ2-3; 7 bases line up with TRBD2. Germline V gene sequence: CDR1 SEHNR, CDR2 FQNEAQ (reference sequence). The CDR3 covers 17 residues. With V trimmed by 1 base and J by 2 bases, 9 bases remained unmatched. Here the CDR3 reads CASSLGTLGGATDTQYF. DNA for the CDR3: TGTGCCAGCAGCTTAGGGACCCTGGGAGGGGCCACAGATACGCAGTATTTT.

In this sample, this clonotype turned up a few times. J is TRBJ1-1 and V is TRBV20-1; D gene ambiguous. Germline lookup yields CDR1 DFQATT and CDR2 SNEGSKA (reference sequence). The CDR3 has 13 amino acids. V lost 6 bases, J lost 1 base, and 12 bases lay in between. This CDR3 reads CSAPPDRNTEAFF. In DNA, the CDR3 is TGCAGTGCGCCACCAGATAGGAACACTGAAGCTTTCTTT.

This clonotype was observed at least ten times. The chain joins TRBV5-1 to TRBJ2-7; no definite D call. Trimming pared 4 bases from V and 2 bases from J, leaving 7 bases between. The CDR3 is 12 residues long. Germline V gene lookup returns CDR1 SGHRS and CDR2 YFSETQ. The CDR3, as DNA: TGCGCCAGCAGCAGCAGACCCTACGAGCAGTACTTC. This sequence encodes CASSSRPYEQYF.

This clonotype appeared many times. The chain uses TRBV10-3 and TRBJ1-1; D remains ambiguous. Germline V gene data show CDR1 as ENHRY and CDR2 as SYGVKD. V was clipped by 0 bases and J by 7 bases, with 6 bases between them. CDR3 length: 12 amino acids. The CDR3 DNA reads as TGTGCCATCAGTGAGTCTCGCAGTGAAGCTTTCTTT. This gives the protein CAISESRSEAFF.

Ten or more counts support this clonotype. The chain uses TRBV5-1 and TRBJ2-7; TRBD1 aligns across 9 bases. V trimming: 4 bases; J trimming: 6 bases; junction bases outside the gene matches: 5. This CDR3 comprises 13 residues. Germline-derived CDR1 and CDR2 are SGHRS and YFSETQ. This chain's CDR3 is CASSVDRGVEQYF. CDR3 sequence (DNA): TGCGCCAGCAGCGTGGACAGGGGAGTCGAGCAGTACTTC.

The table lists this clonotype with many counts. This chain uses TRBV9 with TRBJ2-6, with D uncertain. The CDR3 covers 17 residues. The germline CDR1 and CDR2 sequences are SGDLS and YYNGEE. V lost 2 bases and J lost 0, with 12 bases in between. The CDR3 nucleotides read TGTGCCAGCAGCGTCAACAGATTAATCTCTGGGGCCAACGTCCTGACTTTC. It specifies CASSVNRLISGANVLTF.

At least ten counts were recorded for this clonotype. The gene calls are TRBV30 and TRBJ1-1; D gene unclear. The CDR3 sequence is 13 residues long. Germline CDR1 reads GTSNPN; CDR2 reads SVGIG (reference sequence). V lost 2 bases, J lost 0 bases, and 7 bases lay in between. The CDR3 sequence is CAWSPDLNTEAFF. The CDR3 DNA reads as TGTGCCTGGAGTCCTGACTTGAACACTGAAGCTTTCTTT. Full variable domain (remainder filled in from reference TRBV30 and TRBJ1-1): SQTIHQWPATLVQPVGSPLSLECTVEGTSNPNLYWYRQAAGRGLQLLFYSVGIGQISSEVPQNLSASRPQDRQFILSSKKLLLSDSGFYLCAWSPDLNTEAFFGQGTRLTVV.

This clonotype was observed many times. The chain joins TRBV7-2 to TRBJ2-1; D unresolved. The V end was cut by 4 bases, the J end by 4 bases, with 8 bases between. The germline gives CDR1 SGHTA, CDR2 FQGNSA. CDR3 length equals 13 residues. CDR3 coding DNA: TGTGCCAGCAGCTCCGACCGGTACAATGAGCAGTTCTTC. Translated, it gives CASSSDRYNEQFF.

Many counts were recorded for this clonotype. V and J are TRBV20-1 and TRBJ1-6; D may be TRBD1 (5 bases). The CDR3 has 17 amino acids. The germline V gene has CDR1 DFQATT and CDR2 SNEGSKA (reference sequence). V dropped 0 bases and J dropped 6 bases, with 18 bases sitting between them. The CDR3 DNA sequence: TGCAGTGCTAGAGAAGAAGGGATTAGGGGTTTTAATTCACCCCTCCACTTT. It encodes CSAREEGIRGFNSPLHF.

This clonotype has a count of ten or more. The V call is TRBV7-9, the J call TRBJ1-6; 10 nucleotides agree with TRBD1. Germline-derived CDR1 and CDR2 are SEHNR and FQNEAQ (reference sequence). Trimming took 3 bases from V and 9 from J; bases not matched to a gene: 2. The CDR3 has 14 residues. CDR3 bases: TGTGCCAGCAGCTTGACAGGGGGCAGTTCACCCCTCCACTTT. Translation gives CASSLTGGSSPLHF.

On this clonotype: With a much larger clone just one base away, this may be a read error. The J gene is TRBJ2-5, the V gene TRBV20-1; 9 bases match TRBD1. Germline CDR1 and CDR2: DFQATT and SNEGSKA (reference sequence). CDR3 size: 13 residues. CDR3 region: CSAAGTGKETKYF. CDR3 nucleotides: TGCAGTGCGGCCGGGACAGGGAAAGAGACCAAGTACTTC.

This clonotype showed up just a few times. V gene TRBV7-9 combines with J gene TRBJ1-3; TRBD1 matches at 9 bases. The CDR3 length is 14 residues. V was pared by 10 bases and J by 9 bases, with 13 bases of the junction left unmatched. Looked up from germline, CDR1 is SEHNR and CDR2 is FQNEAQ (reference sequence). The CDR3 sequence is CATTLGTGMSTIYF. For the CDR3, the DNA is TGTGCCACCACACTAGGGACAGGGATGAGCACCATATATTTT.

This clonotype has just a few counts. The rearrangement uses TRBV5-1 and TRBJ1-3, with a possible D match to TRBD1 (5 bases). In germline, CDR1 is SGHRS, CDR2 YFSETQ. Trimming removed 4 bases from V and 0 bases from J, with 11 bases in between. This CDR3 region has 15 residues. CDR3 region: CASSPLGGSGNTIYF. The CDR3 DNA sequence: TGCGCCAGCAGCCCGCTTGGGGGCTCTGGAAACACCATATATTTT. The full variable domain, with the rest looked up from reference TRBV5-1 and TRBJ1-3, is KAGVTQTPRYLIKTRGQQVTLSCSPISGHRSVSWYQQTPGQGLQFLFEYFSETQRNKGNFPGRFSGRQFSNSRSEMNVSTLELGDSALYLCASSPLGGSGNTIYFGEGSWLTVV.

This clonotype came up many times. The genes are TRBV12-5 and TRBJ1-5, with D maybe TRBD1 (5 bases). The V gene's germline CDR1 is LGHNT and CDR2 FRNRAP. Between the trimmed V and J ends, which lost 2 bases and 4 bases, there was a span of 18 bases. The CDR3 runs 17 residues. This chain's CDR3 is CASGLRIGALPNQPQHF. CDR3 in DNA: TGTGCTAGTGGTTTGAGAATAGGGGCCCTGCCTAATCAGCCCCAGCATTTT.

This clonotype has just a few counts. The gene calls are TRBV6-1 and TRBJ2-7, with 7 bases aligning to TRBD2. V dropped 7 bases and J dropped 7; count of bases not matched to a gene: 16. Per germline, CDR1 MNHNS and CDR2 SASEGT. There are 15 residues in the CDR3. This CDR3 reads CASKRALAEYWEQYF. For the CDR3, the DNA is TGTGCCAGCAAGAGGGCGCTAGCGGAGTACTGGGAGCAGTACTTC.